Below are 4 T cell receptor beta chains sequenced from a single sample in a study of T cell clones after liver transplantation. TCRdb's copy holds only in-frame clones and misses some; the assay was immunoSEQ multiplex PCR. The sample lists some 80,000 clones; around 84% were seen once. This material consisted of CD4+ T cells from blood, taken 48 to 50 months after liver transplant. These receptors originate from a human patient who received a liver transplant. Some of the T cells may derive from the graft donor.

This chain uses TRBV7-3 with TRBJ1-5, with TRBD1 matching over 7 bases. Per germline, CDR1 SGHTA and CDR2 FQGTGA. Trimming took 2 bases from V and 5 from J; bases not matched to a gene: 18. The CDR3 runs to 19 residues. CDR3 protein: CASSLPGRGAFRVDQPQHF. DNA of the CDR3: TGTGCCAGCAGCTTACCCGGCAGGGGGGCTTTTCGGGTTGATCAGCCCCAGCATTTT. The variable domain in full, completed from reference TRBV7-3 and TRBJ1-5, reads GAGVSQTPSNKVTEKGKYVELRCDPISGHTALYWYRQSLGQGPEFLIYFQGTGAADDSGLPNDRFFAVRPEGSVSTLKIQRTERGDSAVYLCASSLPGRGAFRVDQPQHFGDGTRLSIL.

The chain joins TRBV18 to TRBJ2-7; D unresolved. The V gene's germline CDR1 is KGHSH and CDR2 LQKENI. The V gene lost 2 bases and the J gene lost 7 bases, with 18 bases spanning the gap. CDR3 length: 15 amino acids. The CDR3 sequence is CASSPFSQARAEQYF. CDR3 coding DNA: TGTGCCAGCTCACCATTCAGTCAGGCCCGCGCGGAGCAGTACTTC.

Here the CDR3 DNA reads TGTGCCAGCAGTGACAGGGGGCCGTCTGGGGCCAACGTCCTGACTTTC. Translation: CASSDRGPSGANVLTF. This chain joins TRBV6-1 and TRBJ2-6, with TRBD1 matching 8 bases. J was trimmed by 1 base and V by 3 bases; bases with no gene match: 2. The CDR3 length is 16 residues. Germline assignment: CDR1 MNHNS and CDR2 SASEGT.

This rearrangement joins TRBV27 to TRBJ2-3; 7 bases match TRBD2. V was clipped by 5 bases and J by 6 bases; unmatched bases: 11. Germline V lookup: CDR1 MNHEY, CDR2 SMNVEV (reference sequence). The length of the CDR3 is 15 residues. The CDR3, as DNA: TGTGCCAGCAGTAGGACTAGGGCCTCGTGGGATACGCAGTATTTT. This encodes CASSRTRASWDTQYF.